What follows are 5 T cell receptor beta chains derived from one specimen sequenced in a study of blood T cell repertoires in COVID-19. Assay: immunoSEQ multiplex PCR; the TCRdb copy retains only in-frame clones and omits some. Of some 250,000 clones detected, roughly four fifths appear once; the ten largest clones hold about 4.4%. The sequencing sample was made of peripheral blood. Receptor source: a man aged 50 or older with active or convalescent COVID-19.

This chain connects TRBV5-1 to TRBJ2-2; D perhaps matches TRBD2 (5 bases). The CDR3 contains 14 residues. Trimming removed 0 bases from V and 5 bases from J, with 8 bases in between. The germline V gene has CDR1 SGHRS and CDR2 YFSETQ. The CDR3 sequence is CASSLAGGTGELFF. The CDR3 coding sequence is TGCGCCAGCAGCTTGGCCGGCGGGACCGGGGAGCTGTTTTTT.

The rearrangement uses TRBV29-1 and TRBJ2-5; no firm D call. Trimming left V 6 bases short and J 2 bases short, with 10 bases between. Germline lookup yields CDR1 SQVTM and CDR2 ANQGSEA. The length of the CDR3 is 12 residues. The CDR3 here is CSVRFQQETQYF. The CDR3 nucleotides read TGCAGCGTACGTTTCCAGCAAGAGACCCAGTACTTC.

The chain uses TRBV5-1 and TRBJ2-2; D remains ambiguous. CDR1 SGHRS and CDR2 YFSETQ come from the germline V gene. This CDR3 comprises 14 residues. Trimming removed 4 bases from V and 0 bases from J, with 7 bases in between. The CDR3 here is CASSIAANTGELFF. The CDR3 DNA sequence: TGCGCCAGCAGCATAGCAGCGAACACCGGGGAGCTGTTTTTT.

This clone appeared once. The CDR3 protein is CASSLGQASLEQYF. CDR3 in DNA: TGTGCCAGCAGCTTGGGACAGGCCTCCCTCGAGCAGTACTTC. This chain uses TRBV5-5 with TRBJ2-7; tentatively, D is TRBD1 (6 bases). Trimming left V 0 bases short and J 6 bases short, with 13 bases between. Germline V gene lookup returns CDR1 SGHKS and CDR2 YYEKEE (reference sequence). The CDR3 spans 14 residues.

The sample holds one count of this clone. The chain uses TRBV19 and TRBJ1-2, with 7 bases matching TRBD1. In germline, CDR1 is LNHDA, CDR2 SQIVND (reference sequence). This CDR3 has 12 amino acids. The V gene end was trimmed by 2 bases and the J gene end by 6 bases; junction bases not matched to a gene: 0. CDR3 DNA: TGTGCCAGTAGTATAACAGGGGATGGCTACACCTTC. This encodes CASSITGDGYTF.